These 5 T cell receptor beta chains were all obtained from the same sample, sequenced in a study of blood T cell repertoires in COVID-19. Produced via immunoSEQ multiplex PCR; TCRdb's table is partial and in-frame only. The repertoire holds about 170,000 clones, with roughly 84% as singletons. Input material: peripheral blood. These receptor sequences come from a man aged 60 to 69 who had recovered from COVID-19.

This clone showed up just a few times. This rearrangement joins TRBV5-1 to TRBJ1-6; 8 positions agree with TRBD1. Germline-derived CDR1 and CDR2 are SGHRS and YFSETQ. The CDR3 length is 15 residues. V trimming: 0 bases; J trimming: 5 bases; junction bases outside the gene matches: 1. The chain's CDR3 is CASSLGQGNNSPLHF. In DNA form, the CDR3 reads TGCGCCAGCAGCTTGGGACAGGGGAATAATTCACCCCTCCACTTT.

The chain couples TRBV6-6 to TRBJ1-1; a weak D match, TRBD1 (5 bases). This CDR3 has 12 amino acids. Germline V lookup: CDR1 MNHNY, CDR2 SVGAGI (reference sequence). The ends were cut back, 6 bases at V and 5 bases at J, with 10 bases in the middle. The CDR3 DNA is TGTGCCAGCAGGGGGCGTTATACTGAAGCTTTCTTT. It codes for CASRGRYTEAFF.

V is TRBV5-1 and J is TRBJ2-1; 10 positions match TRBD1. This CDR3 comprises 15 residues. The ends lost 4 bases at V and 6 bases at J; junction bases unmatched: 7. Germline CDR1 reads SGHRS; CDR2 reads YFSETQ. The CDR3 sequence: CASSLDRGLSNEQFF. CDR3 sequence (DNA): TGCGCCAGCAGCCTCGACAGGGGGCTAAGCAATGAGCAGTTCTTC. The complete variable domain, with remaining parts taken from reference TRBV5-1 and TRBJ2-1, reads KAGVTQTPRYLIKTRGQQVTLSCSPISGHRSVSWYQQTPGQGLQFLFEYFSETQRNKGNFPGRFSGRQFSNSRSEMNVSTLELGDSALYLCASSLDRGLSNEQFFGPGTRLTVL.

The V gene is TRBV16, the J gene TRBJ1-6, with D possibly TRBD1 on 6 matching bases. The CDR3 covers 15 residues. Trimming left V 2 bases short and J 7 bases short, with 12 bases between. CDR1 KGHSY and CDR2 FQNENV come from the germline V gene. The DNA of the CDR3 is TGTGCCAGCAGCCAAAACCCGCAGGGGAATTCACCCCTCCACTTT. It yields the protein CASSQNPQGNSPLHF.

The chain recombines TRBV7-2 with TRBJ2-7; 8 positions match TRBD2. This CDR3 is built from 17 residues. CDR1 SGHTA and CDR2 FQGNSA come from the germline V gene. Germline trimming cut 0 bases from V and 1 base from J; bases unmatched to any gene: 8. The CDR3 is CASSLALGRGDSYEQYF. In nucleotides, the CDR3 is TGTGCCAGCAGCTTAGCCCTTGGGCGGGGGGATTCCTACGAGCAGTACTTC.